This TCR beta chain comes out of a study of radiotherapy plus CTLA-4 blockade in lung cancer. Study in general: There were objective responses in 15% to 20% of patients, and 31% had disease control. Study observations and caveats: In blood, tumor-derived TCR clones expanded after radiotherapy plus ipilimumab. With interferon-beta, early dynamics of blood T cell clones were reported to best predict response.

Profiling relied on immunoSEQ multiplex PCR, and the TCRdb table lists in-frame clones only, not all of them. The profile shows fewer than 150,000 clones, 78% of them singletons. Ten or more counts support this clone. Its antigen remains unidentified. The clonotype was recovered from a human donor with non-small cell lung cancer who had a partial response to radiotherapy plus ipilimumab. This specimen consisted of peripheral blood, obtained from a patient treated with radiotherapy plus ipilimumab.

In DNA form, the CDR3 reads TGTGCCAGCAGCTCACACGTTGGTGCAACTAATGAAAAACTGTTTTTT. Protein product: CASSSHVGATNEKLFF. The chain couples TRBV5-6 to TRBJ1-4; D uncertain. V shed 3 bases and J shed 0 bases, with 12 bases lying between them. Germline-derived CDR1 and CDR2 are SGHDT and YYEEEE. This CDR3 region has 16 residues.